The clone carrying this T cell receptor (beta chain) was picked up a small number of times. Its specificity is not known. This record comes from a study of beta chain features in type 1 diabetes. Whole-study findings and limits: The VDJ junctions of type 1 diabetes patients carried fewer insertions and more deletions. Shortening of TCRB CDR3s, moderate but significant, appeared in all four CD4+ subsets of Type 1 diabetes patients. The study found that naive, central memory and Treg TCRB repertoires appeared more similar in patients than in healthy donors.

Over 95% purity was reached by all sorted populations. Expressed TCRB transcripts were sequenced after all isolated RNA was converted to cDNA. TCRdb keeps only in-frame clones here, not all; method: immunoSEQ multiplex PCR. The data hold approximately 150,000 clones, with almost 65% observed a single time. V gave up 0 bases and J gave up 6 bases, with 6 bases separating them. The V gene's germline CDR1 is SGHRS and CDR2 YFSETQ. The CDR3 has 12 residues. The V call is TRBV5-1, the J call TRBJ1-2, with unresolved D. This TCR was sampled from a man aged 25-45 years with type 1 diabetes. Sequencing was done on a sample of naive CD4+ T cells from blood. CDR3 nucleotides: TGCGCCAGCAGCTTGGGGCAGGATGGCTACACCTTC. Translated, it gives CASSLGQDGYTF.